This TCR beta chain was sequenced in a study of blood T cells in healthy people across ages. Study in general: Template-switching capture recovered about one barcoded beta molecule per two T cells.

Remarks on this clonotype: Its antigen is as yet unknown.

Combining a sample-barcoded 5' primer with a J-beta primer mix, a second PCR ran for roughly 6 to 12 cycles. Through a template-switch adaptor with 12 random nucleotides, each cDNA molecule received a tag. Via MiXCR, TCRdb re-called the 5' RACE reads, giving one row per CDR3 protein. The repertoire includes approximately 880,000 distinct CDR3 sequences, 48% of them detected once, and roughly 12% sits in the top ten. Trimming took off 10 bases at V and 0 bases at J, with 16 bases between the two ends. The V gene's germline CDR1 is MNHEY and CDR2 SVGAGI. The CDR3 is 14 residues long. Findings of the study overall: Among long-lived donors, naive CD4+ cells were more numerous and diversity higher than in aged donors.

The amount of total RNA extracted per sample was at least 5.5 micrograms. This chain uses TRBV6-5 with TRBJ2-7, with TRBD1 as a possible D gene (6 bases). The specimen was blood. This receptor was identified in a man in his thirties or forties in good health. The CDR3 bases are TGTGCCACCTCAGGACAGTTTAGCTCCTACGAGCAGTACTTC. Protein: CATSGQFSSYEQYF.